One and the same sample provided the 24 T cell receptor beta chains below, sequenced in a study of cytomegalovirus exposure and HLA in healthy donors. The PCR was carried out with 60 Vbeta primers and 13 Jbeta primers. Clones were sequenced by immunoSEQ multiplex PCR, and TCRdb holds only the in-frame ones, with some missing. The repertoire holds approximately 150,000 clones, with roughly 77% as singletons. The sequenced sample consisted of PBMCs. Source of these receptors: a man aged 25-45 years in good health and CMV-seropositive.

The rearrangement links TRBV7-2 to TRBJ1-5, with 8 bases fitting TRBD1. After removal of 5 bases from V and 0 bases from J, the junction contained 12 bases not matched to a gene. This CDR3 has 18 residues. Germline V gives CDR1 SGHTA, CDR2 FQGNSA. CDR3 sequence: CASSPRTGKLGSNQPQHF. The DNA for the CDR3 is TGTGCCAGCAGCCCTAGGACAGGGAAGCTAGGTAGCAATCAGCCCCAGCATTTT.

V gene TRBV7-6 combines with J gene TRBJ1-1; 10 nucleotides agree with TRBD1. The CDR3 length is 15 residues. The J segment lost 6 bases and the V segment lost 5 bases, leaving 9 bases of the junction unmatched. Germline V CDR1 and CDR2: SGHVS, FNYEAQ. CDR3 amino acids: CASSLRTGGDAEAFF. DNA of the CDR3: TGTGCCAGCAGCCTAAGGACAGGGGGGGACGCTGAAGCTTTCTTT.

This clone was detected a few times. The V call is TRBV2, the J call TRBJ1-6; possibly TRBD1 for D (5 bases). The CDR3 has 15 residues. Between the trimmed V and J ends, which lost 8 bases and 7 bases, there was a span of 18 bases. The germline V gene encodes CDR1 SNHLY and CDR2 FYNNEI. The CDR3 loop reads CASGPSGGGNSPLHF. The CDR3 nucleotides are TGTGCCAGCGGCCCTTCGGGGGGTGGAAATTCACCCCTCCACTTT.

The chain uses TRBV9 and TRBJ2-7; 8 bases map to TRBD1. V trimming: 5 bases; J trimming: 2 bases; junction bases outside the gene matches: 6. The CDR3 runs 14 residues. Germline loops: CDR1 SGDLS, CDR2 YYNGEE. The CDR3 is CASRSGTGTYEQYF. DNA for the CDR3: TGTGCCAGCAGGTCCGGGACAGGAACCTACGAGCAGTACTTC. The full variable domain, with the rest looked up from reference TRBV9 and TRBJ2-7, is DSGVTQTPKHLITATGQRVTLRCSPRSGDLSVYWYQQSLDQGLQFLIQYYNGEERAKGNILERFSAQQFPDLHSELNLSSLELGDSALYFCASRSGTGTYEQYFGPGTRLTVT.

The chain carries TRBV5-6 and TRBJ1-6, with D hard to call. The CDR3 totals 17 residues. The V end was cut by 0 bases, the J end by 6 bases, with 16 bases between. Looked up from germline, CDR1 is SGHDT and CDR2 is YYEEEE. The CDR3 sequence: CASSLVQRGFFNSPLHF. In nucleotides, the CDR3 is TGTGCCAGCAGCTTGGTTCAGAGAGGTTTTTTTAATTCACCCCTCCACTTT. Filled out from reference TRBV5-6 and TRBJ1-6, the complete variable domain reads DAGVTQSPTHLIKTRGQQVTLRCSPKSGHDTVSWYQQALGQGPQFIFQYYEEEERQRGNFPDRFSGHQFPNYSSELNVNALLLGDSALYLCASSLVQRGFFNSPLHFGNGTRLTVT.

The gene calls are TRBV19 and TRBJ1-5, with TRBD1 matching over 10 bases. V shed 3 bases, J shed 11 bases, and the junction held 13 bases outside the gene matches. CDR3 length: 16 amino acids. Germline lookup yields CDR1 LNHDA and CDR2 SQIVND (reference sequence). CDR3 sequence (DNA): TGTGCCAGTAGTATGAGAAAGGGACAGGGGTTACCTTCCCAGCATTTT. Amino acid sequence: CASSMRKGQGLPSQHF.

V gene TRBV5-1 combines with J gene TRBJ2-2, with a weak D call TRBD2 (6 bases). V lost 2 bases and J 7 bases, leaving 15 bases between the germline ends. Germline V gives CDR1 SGHRS, CDR2 YFSETQ. This CDR3 has 15 amino acids. CDR3 bases: TGCGCCAGCAGCTTTTTAGCGGACCCCGGCGGGGAGCTGTTTTTT. Protein product: CASSFLADPGGELFF.

This clone was seen only a few times. This rearrangement joins TRBV28 to TRBJ1-2, with D tentatively TRBD1 (5 bases). The CDR3 runs to 12 residues. Trimming cost V 3 bases and J 6 bases, with 8 bases left between them. Germline lookup yields CDR1 MDHEN and CDR2 SYDVKM. CDR3 coding DNA: TGTGCCAGCAGTTTCGACAGCAATGGCTACACCTTC. It yields the protein CASSFDSNGYTF.

This clone was counted a single time. The chain recombines TRBV6-8 with TRBJ2-2; D ambiguous. Trimming took 2 bases from V and 9 from J, leaving 4 bases between them. The germline V gene has CDR1 MNHGY and CDR2 SAAAGT. CDR3 length: 11 amino acids. The CDR3 region is CASSYVWELFF. The CDR3 bases are TGTGCCAGCAGTTACGTCTGGGAGCTGTTTTTT.

The chain has TRBV15 and TRBJ1-5; D unclear. Germline V CDR1 and CDR2: LNHNV, YYDKDF (reference sequence). This CDR3 has 13 residues. V lost 3 bases and J lost 4, with 7 bases in between. The DNA for the CDR3 is TGTGCCACCAGCAGGCAACTGAATCAGCCCCAGCATTTT. It specifies CATSRQLNQPQHF. Variable domain in full (rest from reference TRBV15 and TRBJ1-5): DAMVIQNPRYQVTQFGKPVTLSCSQTLNHNVMYWYQQKSSQAPKLLFHYYDKDFNNEADTPDNFQSRRPNTSFCFLDIRSPGLGDTAMYLCATSRQLNQPQHFGDGTRLSIL.

The chain links TRBV28 to TRBJ2-7; no clear D gene. The CDR3 length is 14 residues. Deletions cut 6 bases from V and 0 bases from J, with 12 bases between. Germline lookup yields CDR1 MDHEN and CDR2 SYDVKM. CDR3: CASRRPGGSYEQYF. DNA for the CDR3: TGTGCCAGCAGACGCCCCGGCGGCTCCTACGAGCAGTACTTC.

V and J are TRBV13 and TRBJ2-3, with TRBD2 identical over 8 bases. The CDR3 totals 15 residues. CDR1 is PRHDT, CDR2 FYEKMQ, per germline (reference sequence). The V segment lost 3 bases and the J segment 5 bases; nucleotides outside the gene matches: 7. CDR3 nucleotides: TGTGCCAGCAGCTTCGAGCGGGGGAACATAGATACGCAGTATTTT. Its protein is CASSFERGNIDTQYF.

The chain is built from TRBV11-3 and TRBJ2-2, with 7 positions matching TRBD1. Germline V gene sequence: CDR1 SGHNT, CDR2 YENEEA. V shed 4 bases and J 7 bases; nucleotides not matched to a gene: 3. The CDR3 is 13 residues long. The CDR3 region is CASSSQGHGELFF. For the CDR3, the DNA is TGTGCCAGCAGCTCACAGGGGCACGGGGAGCTGTTTTTT. Drawing the rest from reference TRBV11-3 and TRBJ2-2, the complete variable domain is EAGVVQSPRYKIIEKKQPVAFWCNPISGHNTLYWYLQNLGQGPELLIRYENEEAVDDSQLPKDRFSAERLKGVDSTLKIQPAELGDSAVYLCASSSQGHGELFFGEGSRLTVL.

This chain uses TRBV7-9 with TRBJ1-5; possible D gene TRBD1, 6 bases. With 5 bases removed from V and 9 bases from J, the gap between germline ends came to 11 bases. The CDR3 is 12 residues long. CDR1 SEHNR and CDR2 FQNEAQ come from the germline V gene (reference sequence). The CDR3 region is CASSRAGAPQHF. DNA of the CDR3: TGTGCCAGCAGCCGAGCGGGGGCGCCCCAGCATTTT.

The rearrangement uses TRBV5-1 and TRBJ2-7; 12 bases are a match to TRBD2. After removal of 0 bases from V and 9 bases from J, the junction contained 19 bases not matched to a gene. The CDR3 is 19 amino acids. The germline V gene encodes CDR1 SGHRS and CDR2 YFSETQ. The CDR3 bases are TGCGCCAGCAGCTTGGCTGGACTAGCGGGGAGAAGAACGTACGATGGGCAGTACTTC. Its protein is CASSLAGLAGRRTYDGQYF.

The chain carries TRBV7-8 and TRBJ2-3, with D tentatively TRBD1 (6 bases). CDR1 is SGHVS and CDR2 is FQNEAQ in the germline V gene. Deletions cut 9 bases from V and 2 bases from J, with 18 bases between. The CDR3 contains 15 residues. CDR3 sequence reads: CASRSGTKYTDTQYF. The CDR3 DNA follows: TGTGCCAGTCGGTCCGGGACAAAATACACAGATACGCAGTATTTT. The complete variable domain, with remaining parts taken from reference TRBV7-8 and TRBJ2-3, reads GAGVSQSPRYKVAKRGQDVALRCDPISGHVSLFWYQQALGQGPEFLTYFQNEAQLDKSGLPSDRFFAERPEGSVSTLKIQRTQQEDSAVYLCASRSGTKYTDTQYFGPGTRLTVL.

The chain combines TRBV5-6 with TRBJ2-7, with TRBD1 matching 7 bases. The CDR3 runs 14 residues. CDR1 is SGHDT, CDR2 YYEEEE, per germline. V lost 0 bases and J lost 2; bases outside the gene matches: 2. CDR3 sequence reads: CASSLGQGAYEQYF. The CDR3 DNA follows: TGTGCCAGCAGCTTGGGGCAGGGGGCCTACGAGCAGTACTTC.

This clone has just one count. This rearrangement joins TRBV7-9 to TRBJ1-2, with D maybe TRBD1 (6 bases). This CDR3 is built from 14 residues. The ends were cut back, 1 base at V and 2 bases at J, with 8 bases in the middle. Germline V gene data show CDR1 as SEHNR and CDR2 as FQNEAQ (reference sequence). The chain's CDR3 is CASSLGQENYGYTF. The CDR3 nucleotides read TGTGCCAGCAGCTTAGGACAGGAGAACTATGGCTACACCTTC.

This chain joins TRBV28 and TRBJ2-5; TRBD1 aligns across 8 bases. This CDR3 spans 14 amino acids. Germline loops: CDR1 MDHEN, CDR2 SYDVKM. V dropped 3 bases and J dropped 5; count of bases not matched to a gene: 5. The chain's CDR3 is CASSFGRGLETQYF. The CDR3 nucleotides are TGTGCCAGCAGTTTTGGCAGGGGGCTTGAGACCCAGTACTTC.

The V and J genes are TRBV9 and TRBJ2-3; TRBD2 agrees at 10 bases. Germline V gene data show CDR1 as SGDLS and CDR2 as YYNGEE. The CDR3 extends over 16 amino acids. Trimming cost V 2 bases and J 2 bases; bases outside gene matches: 5. CDR3 amino acids: CASSVVAGGLTDTQYF. The CDR3 region has the DNA TGTGCCAGCAGCGTCGTAGCGGGGGGCCTCACAGATACGCAGTATTTT. Supplemented by reference TRBV9 and TRBJ2-3, the full variable domain reads DSGVTQTPKHLITATGQRVTLRCSPRSGDLSVYWYQQSLDQGLQFLIQYYNGEERAKGNILERFSAQQFPDLHSELNLSSLELGDSALYFCASSVVAGGLTDTQYFGPGTRLTVL.

This chain uses TRBV19 with TRBJ1-1; D is unclear. There are 13 residues in the CDR3. The V gene's germline CDR1 is LNHDA and CDR2 SQIVND (reference sequence). The V end was cut by 3 bases, the J end by 1 base, with 6 bases between. The CDR3 coding sequence is TGTGCCAGTAGTATTGGCCGGAACACTGAAGCTTTCTTT. Translating gives CASSIGRNTEAFF.

V and J are TRBV11-2 and TRBJ1-5; the match to TRBD1 covers 9 bases. The CDR3 runs to 14 residues. Germline trimming cut 6 bases from V and 4 bases from J; bases unmatched to any gene: 4. Germline V gene sequence: CDR1 SGHAT, CDR2 FQNNGV. The CDR3 region has the DNA TGTGCCAGCAGACGGACAGGGGATAATCAGCCCCAGCATTTT. Translating gives CASRRTGDNQPQHF.

The gene calls are TRBV7-3 and TRBJ2-1, with D possibly TRBD1 on 5 matching bases. Deletions cut 3 bases from V and 5 bases from J, with 8 bases between. Germline assignment: CDR1 SGHTA and CDR2 FQGTGA. The CDR3 covers 13 residues. CDR3 sequence (DNA): TGTGCCAGCAGCTTCCGGACAAACAATGAGCAGTTCTTC. Translated: CASSFRTNNEQFF.

J is TRBJ2-5 and V is TRBV7-2; TRBD1 agrees at 10 bases. Germline CDR1 SGHTA, CDR2 FQGNSA. The CDR3 runs to 14 residues. V shed 4 bases, J shed 5 bases, and the junction held 4 bases outside the gene matches. CDR3 region: CASSSDRGLETQYF. For the CDR3, the DNA is TGTGCCAGCAGCTCAGACAGGGGGCTTGAGACCCAGTACTTC.